These 14 T cell receptor beta chains originate from one sample sequenced in a study of blood T cell repertoires in COVID-19. Using immunoSEQ multiplex PCR, the repertoire was profiled, and TCRdb retains in-frame clones only, with some absent. Here the sample spans about 300,000 clones, 85% being singletons. Sequencing was performed on PBMCs or T cells enriched from blood (not recorded which). Source of these receptors: a woman in her fifties or sixties who had recovered from COVID-19.

The rearrangement uses TRBV7-2 and TRBJ2-1, with 7 nucleotides matching TRBD2. Trimming cost V 6 bases and J 12 bases; bases outside gene matches: 11. This CDR3 contains 13 residues. The germline V gene encodes CDR1 SGHTA and CDR2 FQGNSA. In DNA, the CDR3 is TGTGCCAGCAGTTACCTTCGGGAGGTTGTGCAGTTCTTC. Protein sequence: CASSYLREVVQFF.

J is TRBJ1-6 and V is TRBV28; perhaps TRBD1 as D (6 bases). Between the trimmed V and J ends, which lost 6 bases and 2 bases, there was a span of 11 bases. CDR1 MDHEN and CDR2 SYDVKM come from the germline V gene. There are 15 residues in the CDR3. The CDR3 region is CASSVNRAYNSPLHF. The CDR3 DNA reads as TGTGCCAGCAGCGTCAACAGGGCCTATAATTCACCCCTCCACTTT.

V gene TRBV14 combines with J gene TRBJ2-7, with D perhaps matching TRBD1 (5 bases). The CDR3 has 13 amino acids. CDR1 is SGHDN, CDR2 FVKESK, per germline. V dropped 1 base and J dropped 6 bases, with 10 bases sitting between them. The CDR3 region is CASSQARAGEQYF. For the CDR3, the DNA is TGTGCCAGCAGCCAAGCCAGGGCCGGCGAGCAGTACTTC.

The chain uses TRBV14 and TRBJ1-6, with D uncertain. Trimming shortened V by 4 bases and J by 10 bases, and 14 bases separated the two germline ends. Germline CDR1 is SGHDN and CDR2 is FVKESK. The CDR3 spans 14 residues. CDR3 coding DNA: TGTGCCAGCAGCCGAAAGCGTTTTGAGTCACCCCTCCACTTT. Residues: CASSRKRFESPLHF.

The rearrangement joins TRBV19 to TRBJ1-4; TRBD1 might be the D (5 bases). The germline gives CDR1 LNHDA, CDR2 SQIVND (reference sequence). This CDR3 is 14 amino acids long. V was trimmed by 8 bases and J by 6 bases, leaving 16 bases between them. CDR3: CASEEQGFHEKLFF. CDR3 sequence (DNA): TGTGCCAGTGAGGAGCAGGGTTTCCATGAAAAACTGTTTTTT.

This clone has just one count. V and J are TRBV7-2 and TRBJ1-6, with D tentatively TRBD1 (5 bases). The V gene lost 1 base and the J gene lost 5 bases, with 12 bases spanning the gap. Germline V gene data show CDR1 as SGHTA and CDR2 as FQGNSA. The CDR3 covers 16 residues. The CDR3 loop is CASSLESGANNSPLHF. The DNA of the CDR3 is TGTGCCAGCAGCTTAGAGTCTGGGGCTAATAATTCACCCCTCCACTTT.

This chain links TRBV11-3 with TRBJ2-1, with 12 bases that match TRBD2. After removal of 0 bases from V and 6 bases from J, the junction contained 0 bases not matched to a gene. CDR1 and CDR2 from the germline V gene are SGHNT and YENEEA. The CDR3 consists of 15 residues. The CDR3, as DNA: TGTGCCAGCAGCTTAGAGGGACTAGCGGGCAATGAGCAGTTCTTC. It yields the protein CASSLEGLAGNEQFF.

The chain uses TRBV19 and TRBJ1-2, with 9 nucleotides matching TRBD1. Germline values: CDR1 LNHDA, CDR2 SQIVND (reference sequence). There are 16 residues in the CDR3. V gave up 7 bases and J gave up 5 bases; unmatched junction bases: 14. DNA for the CDR3: TGTGCCAGTAACGATCCCCGAGGGACAGGGATTTATGGCTACACCTTC. Translated: CASNDPRGTGIYGYTF.

The gene calls are TRBV5-1 and TRBJ2-1; 10 bases match TRBD1. The V and J ends lost 4 bases and 8 bases, in that order; junction bases with no gene match: 3. CDR3 length: 13 residues. Germline V gene data show CDR1 as SGHRS and CDR2 as YFSETQ. The CDR3 reads CASSGGTGDEQFF. The CDR3 DNA is TGCGCCAGCAGCGGCGGGACAGGGGATGAGCAGTTCTTC. Looking up the rest from reference TRBV5-1 and TRBJ2-1 gives the full variable domain: KAGVTQTPRYLIKTRGQQVTLSCSPISGHRSVSWYQQTPGQGLQFLFEYFSETQRNKGNFPGRFSGRQFSNSRSEMNVSTLELGDSALYLCASSGGTGDEQFFGPGTRLTVL.

CDR3 DNA sequence: TGTGCCAGCAGCCAAGGACAGGTTCGTATCTATGGCTACACCTTC. Its protein is CASSQGQVRIYGYTF. The rearrangement joins TRBV11-3 to TRBJ1-2; 7 bases agree with TRBD1. The germline gives CDR1 SGHNT, CDR2 YENEEA. The CDR3 is 15 amino acids. Germline trimming cut 5 bases from V and 4 bases from J; bases unmatched to any gene: 10.

On this clone itself: This sample includes further DNA sequences coding for the same CDR3. J is TRBJ1-3 and V is TRBV29-1, with a weak D call TRBD1 (5 bases). The CDR3 runs to 13 residues. The germline gives CDR1 SQVTM, CDR2 ANQGSEA. V lost 0 bases to trimming and J lost 7 bases, with 10 bases between them. CDR3 DNA sequence: TGCAGCGTTGAAGATCGGGCAGGGAACACCATATATTTT. Amino acids: CSVEDRAGNTIYF.

This clone was counted a single time. The CDR3 region is CASSLFSGEAYEQYF. CDR3 nucleotide sequence: TGTGCCAGCAGCTTGTTCAGCGGGGAGGCCTACGAGCAGTACTTC. This sequence joins TRBV5-5 and TRBJ2-7, with TRBD2 matching over 7 bases. The CDR3 is 15 residues long. The V and J ends lost 1 base and 2 bases, in that order; junction bases with no gene match: 6. Germline-derived CDR1 and CDR2 are SGHKS and YYEKEE (reference sequence).

The chain combines TRBV12-3 or TRBV12-4 with TRBJ1-6; tentative D call: TRBD1 (5 bases). Trimming pared 6 bases from V and 7 bases from J, leaving 10 bases between. The CDR3 length is 13 residues. CDR3: CASSQGQNSPLHF. The CDR3, as DNA: TGTGCCAGCAGCCAAGGACAAAATTCACCCCTCCACTTT.

V and J are TRBV15 and TRBJ2-3; 10 positions match TRBD2. Unmatched junction bases numbered 8, after V lost 1 base and J lost 4 bases. Germline CDR1 LNHNV, CDR2 YYDKDF (reference sequence). This CDR3 comprises 17 residues. Here the CDR3 DNA reads TGTGCCACCAGCAGAGTGGTAGCGGGGGGCGGGTCAGATACGCAGTATTTT. Translating gives CATSRVVAGGGSDTQYF.